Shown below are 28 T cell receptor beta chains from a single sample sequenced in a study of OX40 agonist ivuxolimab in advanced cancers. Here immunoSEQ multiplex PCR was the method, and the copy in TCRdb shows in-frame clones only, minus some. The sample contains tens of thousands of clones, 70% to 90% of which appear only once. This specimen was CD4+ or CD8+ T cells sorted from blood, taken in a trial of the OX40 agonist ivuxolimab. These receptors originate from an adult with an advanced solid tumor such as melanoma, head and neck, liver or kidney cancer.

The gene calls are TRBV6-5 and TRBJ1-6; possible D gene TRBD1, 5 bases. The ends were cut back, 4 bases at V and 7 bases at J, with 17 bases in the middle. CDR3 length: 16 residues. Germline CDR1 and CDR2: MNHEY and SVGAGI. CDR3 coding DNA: TGTGCCAGCAGTTTCACCCGTCCAGGGCAAAATTCACCCCTCCACTTT. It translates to CASSFTRPGQNSPLHF.

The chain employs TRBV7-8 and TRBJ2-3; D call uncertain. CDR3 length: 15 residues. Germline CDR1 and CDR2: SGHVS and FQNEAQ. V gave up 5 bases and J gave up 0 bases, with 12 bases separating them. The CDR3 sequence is CASSPIVPSTDTQYF. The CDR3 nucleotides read TGTGCCAGCAGCCCAATAGTCCCCAGCACAGATACGCAGTATTTT. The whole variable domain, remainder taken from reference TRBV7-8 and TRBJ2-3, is GAGVSQSPRYKVAKRGQDVALRCDPISGHVSLFWYQQALGQGPEFLTYFQNEAQLDKSGLPSDRFFAERPEGSVSTLKIQRTQQEDSAVYLCASSPIVPSTDTQYFGPGTRLTVL.

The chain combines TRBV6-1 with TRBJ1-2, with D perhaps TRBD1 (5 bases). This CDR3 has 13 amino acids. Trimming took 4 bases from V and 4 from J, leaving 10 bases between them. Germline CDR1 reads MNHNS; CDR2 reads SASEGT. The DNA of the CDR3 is TGTGCCAGCAGTGGACAGCCGATCTATGGCTACACCTTC. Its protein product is CASSGQPIYGYTF.

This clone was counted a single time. The CDR3 DNA follows: TGCAGCGTTGACCCCCCTAGCGGGGGGGGTGAGACCCAGTACTTC. Translating gives CSVDPPSGGGETQYF. The chain uses TRBV29-1 and TRBJ2-5; 12 bases fit TRBD2. The CDR3 spans 15 residues. The V gene end was trimmed by 3 bases and the J gene end by 5 bases; junction bases not matched to a gene: 7. Per the germline V gene, CDR1 is SQVTM and CDR2 is ANQGSEA.

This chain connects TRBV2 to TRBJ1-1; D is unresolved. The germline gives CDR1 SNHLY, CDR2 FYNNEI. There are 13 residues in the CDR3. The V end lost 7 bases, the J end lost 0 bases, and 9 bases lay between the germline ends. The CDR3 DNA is TGTGCCAGCACCCGAAACATGAACACTGAAGCTTTCTTT. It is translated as CASTRNMNTEAFF.

In DNA, the CDR3 is TGTGCCAGCTCTTCCGGGGTTCAAGAGACCCAGTACTTC. Translating it yields CASSSGVQETQYF. The chain carries TRBV18 and TRBJ2-5, with TRBD2 as a possible D gene (5 bases). The ends were cut back, 6 bases at V and 2 bases at J, with 10 bases in the middle. Germline CDR1 and CDR2: KGHSH and LQKENI. This CDR3 contains 13 residues.

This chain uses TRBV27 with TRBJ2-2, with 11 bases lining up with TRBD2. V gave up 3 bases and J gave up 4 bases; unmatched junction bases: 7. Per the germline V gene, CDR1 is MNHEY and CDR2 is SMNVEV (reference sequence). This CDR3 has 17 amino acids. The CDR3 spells CASSFPASGGITGELFF. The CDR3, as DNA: TGTGCCAGCAGTTTCCCCGCTAGCGGGGGGATCACCGGGGAGCTGTTTTTT.

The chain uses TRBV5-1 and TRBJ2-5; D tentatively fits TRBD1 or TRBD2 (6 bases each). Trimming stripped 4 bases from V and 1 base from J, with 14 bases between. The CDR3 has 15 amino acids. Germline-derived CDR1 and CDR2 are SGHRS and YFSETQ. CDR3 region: CASSRPGATQETQYF. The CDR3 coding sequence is TGCGCCAGCAGCCGACCGGGGGCAACCCAAGAGACCCAGTACTTC.

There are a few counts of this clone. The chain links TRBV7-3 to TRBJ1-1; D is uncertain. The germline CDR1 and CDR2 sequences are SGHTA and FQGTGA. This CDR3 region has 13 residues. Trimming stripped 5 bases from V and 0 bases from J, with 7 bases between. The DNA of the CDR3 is TGTGCCAGCAGCCGTGGAATGAACACTGAAGCTTTCTTT. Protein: CASSRGMNTEAFF.

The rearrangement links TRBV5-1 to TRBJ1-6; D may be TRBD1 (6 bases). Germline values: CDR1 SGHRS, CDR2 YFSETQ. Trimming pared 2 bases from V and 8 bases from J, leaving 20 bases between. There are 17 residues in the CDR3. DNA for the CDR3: TGCGCCAGCAGCTTACAGGGAGTCGGGCAATTCGATTCACCCCTCCACTTT. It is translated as CASSLQGVGQFDSPLHF.

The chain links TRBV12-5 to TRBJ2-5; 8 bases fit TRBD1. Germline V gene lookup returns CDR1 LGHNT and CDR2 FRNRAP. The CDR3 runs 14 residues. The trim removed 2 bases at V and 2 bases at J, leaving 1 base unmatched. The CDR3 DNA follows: TGTGCTAGTGGTTTGACAGGGGGGCAAGAGACCCAGTACTTC. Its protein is CASGLTGGQETQYF.

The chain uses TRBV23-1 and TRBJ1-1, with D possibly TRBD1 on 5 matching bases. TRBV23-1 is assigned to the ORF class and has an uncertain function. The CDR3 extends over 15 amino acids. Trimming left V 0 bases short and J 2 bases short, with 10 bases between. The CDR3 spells CASSQSTGPNTEAFF. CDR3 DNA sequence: TGCGCCAGCAGTCAATCCACAGGTCCTAACACTGAAGCTTTCTTT.

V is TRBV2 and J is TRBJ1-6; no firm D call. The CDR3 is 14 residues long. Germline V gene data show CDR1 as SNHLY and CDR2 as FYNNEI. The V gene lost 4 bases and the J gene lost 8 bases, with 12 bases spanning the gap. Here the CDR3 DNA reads TGTGCCAGCAGTGTGAGGGTCTCGGATTCACCCCTCCACTTT. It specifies CASSVRVSDSPLHF.

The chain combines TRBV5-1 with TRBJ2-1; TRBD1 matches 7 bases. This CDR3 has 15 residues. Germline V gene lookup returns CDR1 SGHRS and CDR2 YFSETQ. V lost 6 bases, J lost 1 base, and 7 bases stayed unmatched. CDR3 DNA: TGCGCCAGCACCCCTAGGACAGGATCCTACAATGAGCAGTTCTTC. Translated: CASTPRTGSYNEQFF.

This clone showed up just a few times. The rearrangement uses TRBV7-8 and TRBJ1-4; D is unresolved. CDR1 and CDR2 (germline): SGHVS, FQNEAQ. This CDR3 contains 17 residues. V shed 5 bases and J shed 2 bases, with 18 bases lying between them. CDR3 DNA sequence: TGTGCCAGCAGCCCAATGTCGGGGTCAGGCACTAATGAAAAACTGTTTTTT. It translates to CASSPMSGSGTNEKLFF.

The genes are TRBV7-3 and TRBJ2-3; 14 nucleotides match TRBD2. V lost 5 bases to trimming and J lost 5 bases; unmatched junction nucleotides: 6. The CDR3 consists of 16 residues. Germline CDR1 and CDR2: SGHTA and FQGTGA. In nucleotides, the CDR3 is TGTGCCAGCAGCGTAGCCGGGACTAGCGGGGGAGATACGCAGTATTTT. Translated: CASSVAGTSGGDTQYF.

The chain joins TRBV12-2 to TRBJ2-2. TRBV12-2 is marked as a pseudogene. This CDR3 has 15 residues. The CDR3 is CASRSLTTTTGELFF. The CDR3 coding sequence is TGTGCAAGTCGCTCCCTAACGACGACCACCGGGGAGCTGTTTTTT.

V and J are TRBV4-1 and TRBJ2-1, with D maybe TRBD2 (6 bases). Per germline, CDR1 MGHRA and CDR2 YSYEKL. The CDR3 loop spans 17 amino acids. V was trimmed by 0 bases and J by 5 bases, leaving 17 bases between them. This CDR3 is CASSQEVERAINNEQFF. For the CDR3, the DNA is TGCGCCAGCAGCCAAGAAGTGGAGCGGGCGATAAACAATGAGCAGTTCTTC.

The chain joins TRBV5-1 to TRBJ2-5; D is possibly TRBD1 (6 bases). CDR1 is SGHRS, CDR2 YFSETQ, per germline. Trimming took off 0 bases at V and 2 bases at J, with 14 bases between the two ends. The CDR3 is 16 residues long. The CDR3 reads CASSLGNGGQQETQYF. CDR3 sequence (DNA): TGCGCCAGCAGCTTGGGTAATGGTGGACAGCAAGAGACCCAGTACTTC.

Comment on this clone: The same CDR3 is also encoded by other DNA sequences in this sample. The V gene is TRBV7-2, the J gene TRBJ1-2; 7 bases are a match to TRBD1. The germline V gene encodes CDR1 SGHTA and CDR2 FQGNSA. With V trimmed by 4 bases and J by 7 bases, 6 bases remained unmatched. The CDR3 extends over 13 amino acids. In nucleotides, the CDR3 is TGTGCCAGCAGCTCCGACAGGGCTGTTGGCTACACCTTC. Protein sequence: CASSSDRAVGYTF. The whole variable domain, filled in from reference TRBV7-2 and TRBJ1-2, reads GAGVSQSPSNKVTEKGKDVELRCDPISGHTALYWYRQSLGQGLEFLIYFQGNSAPDKSGLPSDRFSAERTGGSVSTLTIQRTQQEDSAVYLCASSSDRAVGYTFGSGTRLTVV.

The chain's CDR3 is CASSRTPDRGQSADTQYF. The CDR3 DNA is TGTGCCAGCAGCCGAACGCCCGACAGGGGGCAGTCAGCAGATACGCAGTATTTT. The chain uses TRBV21-1 and TRBJ2-3; the listed D gene, TRBD1, was not tested against the DNA. TRBV21-1 represents a pseudogene. The CDR3 is 18 amino acids.

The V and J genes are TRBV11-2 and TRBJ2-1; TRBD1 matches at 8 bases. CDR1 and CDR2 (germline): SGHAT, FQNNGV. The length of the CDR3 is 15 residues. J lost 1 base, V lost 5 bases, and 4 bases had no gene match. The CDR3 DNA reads TGTGCCAGCAGCACCCGGGACAGGTCCTACAATGAGCAGTTCTTC. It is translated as CASSTRDRSYNEQFF.

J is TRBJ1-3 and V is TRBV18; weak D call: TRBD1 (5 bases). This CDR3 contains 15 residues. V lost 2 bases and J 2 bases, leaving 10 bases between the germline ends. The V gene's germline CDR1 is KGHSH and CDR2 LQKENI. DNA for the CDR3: TGTGCCAGCTCACCAGCCAGGGCGACTGGAAACACCATATATTTT. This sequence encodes CASSPARATGNTIYF.

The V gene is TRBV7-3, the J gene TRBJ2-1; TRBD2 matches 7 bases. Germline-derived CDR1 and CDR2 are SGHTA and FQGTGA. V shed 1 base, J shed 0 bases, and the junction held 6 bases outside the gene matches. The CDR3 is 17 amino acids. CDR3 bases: TGTGCCAGCAGCTTAAGGGGCGGCGGGAGCTCCTACAATGAGCAGTTCTTC. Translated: CASSLRGGGSSYNEQFF.

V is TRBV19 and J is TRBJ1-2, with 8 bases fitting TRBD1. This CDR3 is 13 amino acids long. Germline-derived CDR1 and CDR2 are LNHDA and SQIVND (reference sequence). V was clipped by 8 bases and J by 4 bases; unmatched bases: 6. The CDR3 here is CASSRDRPYGYTF. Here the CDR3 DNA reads TGTGCCAGTTCCCGGGACAGGCCCTATGGCTACACCTTC.

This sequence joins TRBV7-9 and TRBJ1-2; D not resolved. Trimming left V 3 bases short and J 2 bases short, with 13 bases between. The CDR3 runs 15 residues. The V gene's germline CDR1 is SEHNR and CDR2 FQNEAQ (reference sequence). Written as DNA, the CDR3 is TGTGCCAGCAGCTTTGCCGGGAACATCAACTATGGCTACACCTTC. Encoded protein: CASSFAGNINYGYTF.

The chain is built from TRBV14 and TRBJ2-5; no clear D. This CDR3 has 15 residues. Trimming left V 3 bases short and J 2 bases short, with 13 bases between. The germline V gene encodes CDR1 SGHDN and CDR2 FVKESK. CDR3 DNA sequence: TGTGCCAGCAGCCACATCAGCAGACCGCAAGAGACCCAGTACTTC. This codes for CASSHISRPQETQYF. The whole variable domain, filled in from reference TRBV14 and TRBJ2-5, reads EAGVTQFPSHSVIEKGQTVTLRCDPISGHDNLYWYRRVMGKEIKFLLHFVKESKQDESGMPNNRFLAERTGGTYSTLKVQPAELEDSGVYFCASSHISRPQETQYFGPGTRLLVL.

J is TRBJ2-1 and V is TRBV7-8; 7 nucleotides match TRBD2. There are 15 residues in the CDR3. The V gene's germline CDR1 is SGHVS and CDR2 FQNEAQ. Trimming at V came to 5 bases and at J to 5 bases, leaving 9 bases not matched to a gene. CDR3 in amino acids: CASSHPAGRDNEQFF. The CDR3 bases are TGTGCCAGCAGCCACCCAGCGGGACGCGACAATGAGCAGTTCTTC.